In its sample, the clone carrying this T cell receptor (beta chain) was seen many times. This sample was included in a study of blood T cells in healthy people across ages. V lost 1 base to trimming and J lost 3 bases, with 13 bases between them. CDR1 is MGHRA, CDR2 YSYEKL, per germline. This CDR3 region has 15 residues. Using a J-beta primer mix together with a sample-barcoded 5' primer, a second PCR was run for about 6 to 11 cycles. TCRdb re-called the 5' RACE reads with MiXCR, one entry per CDR3 protein. Of 800,000 to 950,000 distinct CDR3 sequences listed, 25% to 35% were seen once; the top ten hold 9.5% to 13%. In addition, the sample was reused for a study of T cells of mothers and their children.

The sample was blood. The chain carries TRBV4-1 and TRBJ2-7; tentative D call: TRBD1 (6 bases). The sequence came from a woman in her 40s in good health. The CDR3 sequence: CASSQALQGVYEQYF. CDR3 coding DNA: TGCGCCAGCAGCCAAGCCCTACAGGGTGTCTACGAGCAGTACTTC.